Here is one T cell receptor (beta chain) with its context. Its antigen is currently unknown. Other nucleotide sequences from this sample produce the same CDR3. TCRdb's copy holds only in-frame clones and misses some; the assay was immunoSEQ multiplex PCR. The sample shows tens of thousands of clones, approximately 87% of them seen only once. The record originates from a study of OX40 agonist ivuxolimab in advanced cancers. For the study at large: Males comprised 70% to 85% of the group, whose mean age was roughly 64 years (range roughly 20 to 90). Earlier anti-PD-1, anti-PD-L1 or anti-CTLA-4 therapy was permitted; over 35% had received some.

Study-level findings and limits: Expanded clones were, on average, more numerous in CD8+ T cells than in CD4+.

In germline, CDR1 is SGHTA, CDR2 FQGNSA. With 5 bases removed from V and 2 bases from J, the gap between germline ends came to 5 bases. The CDR3 covers 12 residues. This receptor was taken from an adult with an advanced solid tumor such as melanoma, head and neck, liver or kidney cancer. J is TRBJ2-3 and V is TRBV7-2; D is unclear. The specimen comprised CD4+ or CD8+ T cells sorted from blood, sampled in a trial of the OX40 agonist ivuxolimab. The chain's CDR3 is CASSLFTDTQYF. CDR3 sequence (DNA): TGTGCCAGCAGCCTCTTCACAGATACGCAGTATTTT. The complete variable domain, with remaining parts taken from reference TRBV7-2 and TRBJ2-3, reads GAGVSQSPSNKVTEKGKDVELRCDPISGHTALYWYRQSLGQGLEFLIYFQGNSAPDKSGLPSDRFSAERTGGSVSTLTIQRTQQEDSAVYLCASSLFTDTQYFGPGTRLTVL.